This note documents a single T cell receptor beta chain sequence. Its antigen is still unknown. Sample barcodes and UMIs were carried by the TCR alpha and TCR beta cDNA libraries that 5'RACE generated with constant-segment primers. TCRdb reanalysed the 5' RACE reads using MiXCR and keeps one entry per CDR3 protein. This sample has about half a million distinct CDR3 sequences; 18% occur once, and the top ten carry about 12%. The source of the sample is a study of T-cell memory formation after mild COVID-19. The germline V and J ends were trimmed by 5 bases and 5 bases, with 13 bases remaining between them. The CDR3 length is 14 residues. Study-level points and caveats: CM and EM subsets held most contracting CD4+ clones; EMRA held CD8+ ones. Several responding clones turned up in pre-infection memory, indicating that cross-reactive memory may have taken part. Day 37-peaking second-wave clones had unconfirmed SARS-CoV-2 specificity.

The sequenced sample was PBMCs or a T cell subset sorted from them (not recorded which). V gene TRBV12-3 or TRBV12-4 combines with J gene TRBJ2-1; D is undetermined. The TCR originated in an adult woman who had mild COVID-19 (a few samples of this study predate the infection). Cell type and time point are not known. DNA of the CDR3: TGTGCCAGCAGTCCGCCCGACTCAGACAATGAGCAGTTCTTC. Amino acids: CASSPPDSDNEQFF.